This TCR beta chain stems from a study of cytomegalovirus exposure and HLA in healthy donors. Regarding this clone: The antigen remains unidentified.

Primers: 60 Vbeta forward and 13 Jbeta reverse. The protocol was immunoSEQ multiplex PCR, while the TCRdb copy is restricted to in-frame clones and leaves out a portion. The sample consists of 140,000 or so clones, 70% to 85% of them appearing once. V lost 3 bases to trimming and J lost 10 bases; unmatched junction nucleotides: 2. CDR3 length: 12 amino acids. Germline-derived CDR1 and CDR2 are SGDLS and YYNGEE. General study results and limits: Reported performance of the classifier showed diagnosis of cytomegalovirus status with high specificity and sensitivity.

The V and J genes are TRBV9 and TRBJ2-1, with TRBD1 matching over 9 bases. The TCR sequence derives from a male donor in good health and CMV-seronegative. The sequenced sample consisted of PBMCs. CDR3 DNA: TGTGCCAGCAGCGCTACAGGGGGCGAGCAGTTCTTC. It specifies CASSATGGEQFF.